This TCR beta chain was observed in a study of cytomegalovirus exposure and HLA in healthy donors. The study ran its PCR with 60 Vbeta and 13 Jbeta primers. Sequencing used immunoSEQ multiplex PCR; TCRdb keeps in-frame clones, though not all of them. The sample carries 100,000 to 150,000 clones, 75% to 85% recorded once. Notes on this clone: Its specificity is unknown.

General observations from the study: Further analysis, carried out later, found HLA-associated TCR beta chains more clonally expanded than equally common other chains.

This CDR3 is built from 12 residues. Germline V gene lookup returns CDR1 ENHRY and CDR2 SYGVKD. Trimming removed 5 bases from V and 6 bases from J, with 10 bases in between. The clonotype comes from a young woman in good health and CMV-seropositive. V and J are TRBV10-3 and TRBJ1-2; D perhaps matches TRBD1 (5 bases). Source material: PBMCs. The CDR3 spells CAISPAGDGYTF. The DNA of the CDR3 is TGTGCCATCAGTCCAGCGGGGGATGGCTACACCTTC.